Shown below are 8 T cell receptor beta chains from a single sample sequenced in a study of blood T cells in healthy people across ages. PCR was performed a second time for about 7 to 12 cycles using a sample-barcoded 5' primer and a J-beta primer mix. TCRdb processed the 5' RACE reads anew with MiXCR; each CDR3 protein has one entry. The data show approximately 790,000 distinct CDR3 sequences, about 59% seen once. Sequencing was carried out using blood. The receptors here all came from a man aged 30 to 39 in good health.

This rearrangement joins TRBV6-6 to TRBJ2-4; 12 nucleotides align to TRBD1. TRBJ2-7 explains the end of the DNA better; the J call may be wrong. CDR3 size: 15 residues. Germline CDR1 MNHNY, CDR2 SVGAGI (reference sequence). CDR3 nucleotide sequence: TGTGCCAGCAGATACGGGACAGGGGGCGTTTACGAGCAGTACTTC. It yields the protein CASRYGTGGVYEQYF.

J is TRBJ2-1 and V is TRBV11-2; D may be TRBD1 (6 bases). Looked up from germline, CDR1 is SGHAT and CDR2 is FQNNGV. The CDR3 length is 15 residues. Trimming removed 1 base from V and 8 bases from J, with 15 bases in between. CDR3: CASSLVVSGEYEQFF. The CDR3 nucleotides are TGTGCCAGCAGCTTAGTGGTGTCAGGGGAATATGAGCAGTTCTTC.

The V call is TRBV5-1, the J call TRBJ2-3; TRBD2 might be the D (5 bases). V lost 1 base and J 3 bases, leaving 12 bases between the germline ends. CDR1 SGHRS and CDR2 YFSETQ come from the germline V gene. This CDR3 region has 15 residues. The CDR3 DNA reads TGCGCCAGCAGCTTGAATGGTCTAGCAACAGATACGCAGTATTTT. This translates into CASSLNGLATDTQYF. The full variable domain, completed using reference TRBV5-1 and TRBJ2-3, is KAGVTQTPRYLIKTRGQQVTLSCSPISGHRSVSWYQQTPGQGLQFLFEYFSETQRNKGNFPGRFSGRQFSNSRSEMNVSTLELGDSALYLCASSLNGLATDTQYFGPGTRLTVL.

The rearrangement joins TRBV27 to TRBJ2-7, with D possibly being TRBD1 (5 bases). The CDR3 extends over 14 amino acids. V gave up 9 bases and J gave up 2 bases, with 17 bases separating them. Looked up from germline, CDR1 is MNHEY and CDR2 is SMNVEV (reference sequence). The CDR3 DNA follows: TGTGCCAGTGGGTGGGGCGGTTCGACCTACGAGCAGTACTTC. This encodes CASGWGGSTYEQYF.

This clonotype showed up just a few times. The chain is built from TRBV4-3 and TRBJ1-2; tentative D call: TRBD1 (6 bases). The CDR3 totals 17 residues. V was clipped by 1 base and J by 0 bases, with 15 bases between them. The germline CDR1 and CDR2 sequences are LGHNA and YSLEER. The DNA of the CDR3 is TGCGCCAGCAGCCAAGGTCCAGGGGCCCTATCTAACTATGGCTACACCTTC. Translation: CASSQGPGALSNYGYTF.

The gene calls are TRBV6-2 or TRBV6-3 and TRBJ2-1, with TRBD2 matching 11 bases. The CDR3 is 18 amino acids. The germline V gene encodes CDR1 MNHEY and CDR2 SVGEGT. V shed 5 bases and J 2 bases; nucleotides not matched to a gene: 11. CDR3 bases: TGTGCCAGCAGTCTCCTAGCGGGGGGCCCCCGAACCTACAATGAGCAGTTCTTC. This sequence encodes CASSLLAGGPRTYNEQFF.

This clonotype was picked up one time. V usage is TRBV2 and J usage is TRBJ2-4, with a weak D call TRBD1 (6 bases). The DNA end lines up better with TRBJ2-7; the J call may be wrong. This CDR3 region has 14 residues. Germline V lookup: CDR1 SNHLY, CDR2 FYNNEI. This CDR3 reads CASTGSRDIYEQYF. In nucleotides, the CDR3 is TGTGCCAGCACTGGGTCCCGGGACATCTACGAGCAGTACTTC.

In DNA form, the CDR3 reads TGTGCCAGCAGCGGGGGCGCATTGGAGACCCAGTACTTC. Its protein product is CASSGGALETQYF. V usage is TRBV6-2 or TRBV6-3 and J usage is TRBJ2-7, with D possibly called TRBD1 or TRBD2 (6 bases each). The J call may not be correct, given that the DNA end is closer to TRBJ2-5. Looked up from germline, CDR1 is MNHEY and CDR2 is SVGEGT. The CDR3 length is 13 residues.